The clone carrying this TCR beta chain has ten or more counts. The trim removed 3 bases at V and 4 bases at J, leaving 10 bases unmatched. The CDR3 contains 16 residues. This record belongs to a study of CDR3 diversity in severe acne. A single record per CDR3 protein comes from TCRdb applying MiXCR to the PCR reads. The sample includes about 76,000 distinct CDR3 sequences, 51% seen only once; the top ten take around 15%. Sequencing input: blood. V and J are TRBV12-3 or TRBV12-4 and TRBJ1-1, with 8 positions matching TRBD1. This clonotype was obtained from a male donor in good health, without acne. This CDR3 reads CASSFWTGSDATEAFF. The CDR3 DNA sequence: TGTGCCAGCAGTTTCTGGACAGGGAGTGATGCCACTGAAGCTTTCTTT.